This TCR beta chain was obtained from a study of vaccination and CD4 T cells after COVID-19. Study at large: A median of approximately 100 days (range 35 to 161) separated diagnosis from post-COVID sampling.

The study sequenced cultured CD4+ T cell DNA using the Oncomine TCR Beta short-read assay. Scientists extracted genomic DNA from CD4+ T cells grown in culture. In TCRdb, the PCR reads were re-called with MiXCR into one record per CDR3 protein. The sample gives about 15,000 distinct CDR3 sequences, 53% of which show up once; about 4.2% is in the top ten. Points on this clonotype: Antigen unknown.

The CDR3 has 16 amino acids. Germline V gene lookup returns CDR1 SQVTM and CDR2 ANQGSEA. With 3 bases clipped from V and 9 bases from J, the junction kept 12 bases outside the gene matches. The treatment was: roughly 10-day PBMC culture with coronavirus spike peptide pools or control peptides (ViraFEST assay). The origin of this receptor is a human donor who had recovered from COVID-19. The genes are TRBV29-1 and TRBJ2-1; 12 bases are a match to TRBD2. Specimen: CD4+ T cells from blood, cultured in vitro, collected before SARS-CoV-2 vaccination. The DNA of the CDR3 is TGCAGCGTTGAGGTTCGTCTAGCGGGAGGGCCAAGTGAGCAGTTCTTC. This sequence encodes CSVEVRLAGGPSEQFF.